The rows below give T cell receptor beta chains drawn from one sample of a study of blood T cell repertoires in COVID-19. Clones were sequenced by immunoSEQ multiplex PCR, and TCRdb holds only the in-frame ones, with some missing. The table records a few hundred thousand clones, roughly 87% of them present only once. Sequences were obtained from peripheral blood. These receptor sequences come from a man between 18 and 29 years old with active or convalescent COVID-19. Each CDR3 is given with its conserved first and last residue. The order of the fields is CDR3 protein, CDR3 DNA, J gene, V gene, D gene, clone size. A D gene is named only where the DNA matches it firmly. Clone size, where shown, is once, few, many, or a class for clones that have expanded.

cdr3_aa: CASSVLNNEQFF
cdr3_nt: TGCGCCAGCAGTGTGCTAAACAATGAGCAGTTCTTC
j_call: TRBJ2-1
v_call: TRBV10-2
d_call: NA
clone_size: NA

cdr3_aa: CASSLRDRGAGRTEAFF
cdr3_nt: TGTGCCAGCAGTTTACGGGACAGGGGAGCAGGAAGGACTGAAGCTTTCTTT
j_call: TRBJ1-1
v_call: TRBV28
d_call: TRBD1
clone_size: NA

cdr3_aa: CASSLGPDSEQYF
cdr3_nt: TGCGCCAGCAGCTTGGGCCCTGACAGTGAGCAGTACTTC
j_call: TRBJ2-7
v_call: TRBV5-1
d_call: NA
clone_size: NA

cdr3_aa: CASSGGGNSDNEQFF
cdr3_nt: TGTGCCAGCAGCGGCGGAGGTAACTCAGACAATGAGCAGTTCTTC
j_call: TRBJ2-1
v_call: TRBV9
d_call: NA
clone_size: few

cdr3_aa: CASSPWDRGQHGYTF
cdr3_nt: TGTGCCAGCAGCCCTTGGGACAGGGGTCAACATGGCTACACCTTC
j_call: TRBJ1-2
v_call: TRBV3-1/TRBV3-2
d_call: TRBD1
clone_size: NA

cdr3_aa: CASSLAGSRTGELFF
cdr3_nt: TGTGCCAGCAGCTTAGCGGGGAGTCGGACCGGGGAGCTGTTTTTT
j_call: TRBJ2-2
v_call: TRBV7-2
d_call: NA
clone_size: NA

cdr3_aa: CASSQSRPPGTEAFF
cdr3_nt: TGTGCCAGCAGCCAATCGCGGCCCCCGGGGACTGAAGCTTTCTTT
j_call: TRBJ1-1
v_call: TRBV3-1/TRBV3-2
d_call: NA
clone_size: NA

cdr3_aa: CASSEISGLLNEQFF
cdr3_nt: TGTGCCAGCAGTGAGATTAGCGGACTACTTAATGAGCAGTTCTTC
j_call: TRBJ2-1
v_call: TRBV6-4
d_call: NA
clone_size: once

cdr3_aa: CASRTVATNEKLFF
cdr3_nt: TGTGCCAGTAGAACAGTTGCAACTAATGAAAAACTGTTTTTT
j_call: TRBJ1-4
v_call: TRBV19
d_call: NA
clone_size: NA

cdr3_aa: CASSRGGGVAVEQFF
cdr3_nt: TGTGCCAGCAGCAGGGGGGGCGGTGTGGCGGTTGAGCAGTTCTTC
j_call: TRBJ2-1
v_call: TRBV5-4
d_call: NA
clone_size: once

cdr3_aa: CASSYSRRGAEDTQYF
cdr3_nt: TGTGCCAGCAGTTACTCCCGCAGGGGCGCGGAAGATACGCAGTATTTT
j_call: TRBJ2-3
v_call: TRBV6-5
d_call: NA
clone_size: NA

cdr3_aa: CASSQEKRESHTDTQYF
cdr3_nt: TGTGCCAGCAGCCAAGAAAAGCGGGAGTCACACACAGATACGCAGTATTTT
j_call: TRBJ2-3
v_call: TRBV4-2
d_call: TRBD2
clone_size: NA

cdr3_aa: CASSLGTGVRPLHF
cdr3_nt: TGTGCCAGCAGTCTCGGGACAGGGGTCCGACCCCTCCACTTT
j_call: TRBJ1-6
v_call: TRBV25-1
d_call: TRBD1
clone_size: NA

cdr3_aa: CASSPGELSWETQYF
cdr3_nt: TGTGCCAGCAGCCCCGGTGAATTGAGTTGGGAGACCCAGTACTTC
j_call: TRBJ2-5
v_call: TRBV7-6
d_call: NA
clone_size: NA

cdr3_aa: CASSSAPSGNYGYTF
cdr3_nt: TGCGCCAGCAGCTCTGCACCTTCAGGGAACTATGGCTACACCTTC
j_call: TRBJ1-2
v_call: TRBV5-1
d_call: NA
clone_size: NA

cdr3_aa: CASSTLIAGGPREQFF
cdr3_nt: TGTGCCAGTAGTACCCTCATAGCGGGGGGGCCTCGCGAGCAGTTCTTC
j_call: TRBJ2-1
v_call: TRBV19
d_call: TRBD2
clone_size: NA

cdr3_aa: CATSRESSTSYNEQFF
cdr3_nt: TGTGCCACCAGCAGAGAATCCTCAACTTCCTACAATGAGCAGTTCTTC
j_call: TRBJ2-1
v_call: TRBV15
d_call: NA
clone_size: many

cdr3_aa: CASRGTGYSPLHF
cdr3_nt: TGTGCCAGCAGAGGGACAGGGTATTCACCCCTCCACTTT
j_call: TRBJ1-6
v_call: TRBV7-9
d_call: TRBD1
clone_size: many

cdr3_aa: CASTAPSSGHTEAFF
cdr3_nt: TGTGCCAGCACAGCTCCTTCGTCAGGGCACACTGAAGCTTTCTTT
j_call: TRBJ1-1
v_call: TRBV28
d_call: NA
clone_size: NA

cdr3_aa: CSVEAGLGNTIYF
cdr3_nt: TGCAGCGTTGAAGCGGGACTAGGAAACACCATATATTTT
j_call: TRBJ1-3
v_call: TRBV29-1
d_call: NA
clone_size: NA

cdr3_aa: CASSPIPQWRDYSNQPQHF
cdr3_nt: TGTGCCAGCAGTCCTATCCCCCAGTGGAGGGATTATAGCAATCAGCCCCAGCATTTT
j_call: TRBJ1-5
v_call: TRBV27
d_call: NA
clone_size: NA

cdr3_aa: CSVAVNTEAFF
cdr3_nt: TGCAGCGTTGCAGTGAACACTGAAGCTTTCTTT
j_call: TRBJ1-1
v_call: TRBV29-1
d_call: NA
clone_size: NA

cdr3_aa: CASSRRQYTEAFF
cdr3_nt: TGTGCCAGCAGCCGCCGACAGTACACTGAAGCTTTCTTT
j_call: TRBJ1-1
v_call: TRBV28
d_call: NA
clone_size: NA